The text below deals with one TCR beta chain. The source of the sample is a study of blood T cell repertoires in COVID-19. Study-wide background: Some COVID-19 samples were acute and others convalescent; all came from the United States, Italy and Spain.

Seattle enrolled patients during active infection and tracked them longitudinally. The CDR3 length is 15 residues. CDR1 is SGHNT, CDR2 YENEEA, per germline. V was clipped by 5 bases and J by 1 base, with 13 bases between them. Libraries were prepared by immunoSEQ multiplex PCR; TCRdb keeps only in-frame clonotypes and omits some of them. The profile shows 300,000 to 400,000 clones, roughly 88% of them singletons. This sequence was found in a woman aged 25 to 45 with COVID-19, enrolled during active disease. The rearrangement links TRBV11-3 to TRBJ2-3; possible D gene TRBD2, 6 bases. The sequencing sample was made of peripheral blood. CDR3 nucleotides: TGTGCCAGCAGCCTAGCTGGGGAGGGCACAGATACGCAGTATTTT. This translates into CASSLAGEGTDTQYF. The full variable domain, rest sourced from reference TRBV11-3 and TRBJ2-3, is EAGVVQSPRYKIIEKKQPVAFWCNPISGHNTLYWYLQNLGQGPELLIRYENEEAVDDSQLPKDRFSAERLKGVDSTLKIQPAELGDSAVYLCASSLAGEGTDTQYFGPGTRLTVL.